This TCR beta chain was observed in a study of T cell responses to AZD1222 COVID-19 vaccine. Study information: Doses given second, at about 4 or about 12 weeks, were pooled.

TCRdb's copy holds only in-frame clones and misses some; the assay was immunoSEQ multiplex PCR. The repertoire consists of 150,000 to 200,000 clones, with roughly 94% occurring once and the leading ten covering 0.64%. Notes on the study in general: Clonal diversity may have been underestimated in mostly white British donors. Spike regions recognized by vaccine-associated CD4 TCRs spanned the protein, led by 160-218 and 743-854. Sampled repertoires all dated from after the peak T cell response.

The V gene end was trimmed by 6 bases and the J gene end by 5 bases; junction bases not matched to a gene: 7. The CDR3 loop spans 13 amino acids. The germline gives CDR1 MNHEY, CDR2 SVGAGI. A remark on this clone: What it binds is not known.

The chain recombines TRBV6-5 with TRBJ2-7, with 7 bases lining up with TRBD1. The material was peripheral blood, obtained on day 0 of AZD1222 vaccination. The clonotype comes from an adult in good health. CDR3 region: CASSPTGSHEQYF. CDR3 DNA sequence: TGTGCCAGCAGCCCGACAGGGAGTCACGAGCAGTACTTC.